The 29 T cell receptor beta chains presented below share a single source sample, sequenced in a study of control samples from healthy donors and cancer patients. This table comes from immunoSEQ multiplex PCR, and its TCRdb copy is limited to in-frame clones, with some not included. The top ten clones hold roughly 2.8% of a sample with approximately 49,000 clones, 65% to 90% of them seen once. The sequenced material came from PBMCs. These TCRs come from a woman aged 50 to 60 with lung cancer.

The CDR3 DNA follows: TGTGCCAGCAGCTTAAACGTATATGAAAAACTGTTTTTT. The encoded protein is CASSLNVYEKLFF. The V call is TRBV11-2, the J call TRBJ1-4; D gene unclear. The V gene's germline CDR1 is SGHAT and CDR2 FQNNGV. This CDR3 is 13 amino acids long. Trimming left V 2 bases short and J 6 bases short, with 7 bases between.

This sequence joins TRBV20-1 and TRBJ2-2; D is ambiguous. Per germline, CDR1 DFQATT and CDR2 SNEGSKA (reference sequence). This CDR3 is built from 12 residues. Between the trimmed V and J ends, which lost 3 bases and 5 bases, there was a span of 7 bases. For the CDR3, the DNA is TGCAGTGCTAGTCCTTTTACCGGGGAGCTGTTTTTT. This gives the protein CSASPFTGELFF.

CDR3: CASSYGDRYSYEQYF. CDR3 sequence (DNA): TGTGCCAGCAGTTATGGGGACAGGTACTCCTACGAGCAGTACTTC. The gene calls are TRBV5-6 and TRBJ2-7; 8 positions match TRBD1. Per germline, CDR1 SGHDT and CDR2 YYEEEE. Trimming at V came to 5 bases and at J to 0 bases, leaving 7 bases not matched to a gene. This CDR3 region has 15 residues.

Here the CDR3 DNA reads TGTGCCAGCAGGGAAATAGCGGGGGGTACCTACAATGAGCAGTTCTTC. Protein product: CASREIAGGTYNEQFF. The J gene is TRBJ2-1, the V gene TRBV2; 10 bases match TRBD2. The V segment lost 6 bases and the J segment 2 bases; nucleotides outside the gene matches: 7. This CDR3 contains 16 residues. In germline, CDR1 is SNHLY, CDR2 FYNNEI.

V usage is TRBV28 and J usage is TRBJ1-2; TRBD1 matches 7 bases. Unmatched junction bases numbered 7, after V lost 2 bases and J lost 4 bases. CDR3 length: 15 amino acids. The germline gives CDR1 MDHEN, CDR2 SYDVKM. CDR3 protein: CASSLPRQGSYGYTF. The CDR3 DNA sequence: TGTGCCAGCAGTTTACCTAGACAGGGTAGCTATGGCTACACCTTC.

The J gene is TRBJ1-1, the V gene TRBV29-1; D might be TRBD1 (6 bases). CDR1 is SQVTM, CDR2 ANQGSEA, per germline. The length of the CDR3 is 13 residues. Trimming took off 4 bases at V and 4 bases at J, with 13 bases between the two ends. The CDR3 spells CSVATQGLTEAFF. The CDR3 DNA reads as TGCAGCGTTGCCACCCAGGGGCTCACTGAAGCTTTCTTT.

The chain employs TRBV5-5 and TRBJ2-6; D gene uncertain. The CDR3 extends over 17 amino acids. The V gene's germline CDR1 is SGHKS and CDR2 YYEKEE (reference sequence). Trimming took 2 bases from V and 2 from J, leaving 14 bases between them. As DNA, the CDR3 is TGTGCCAGCAGCTTAAATACCGGCTTGGCTGGGGCCAACGTCCTGACTTTC. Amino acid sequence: CASSLNTGLAGANVLTF.

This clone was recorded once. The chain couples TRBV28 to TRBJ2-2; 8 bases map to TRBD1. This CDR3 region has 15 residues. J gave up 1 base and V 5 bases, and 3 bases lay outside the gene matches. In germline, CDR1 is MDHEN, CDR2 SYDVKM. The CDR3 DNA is TGTGCCAGCAGTCGGGACAGGTTGAACACCGGGGAGCTGTTTTTT. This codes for CASSRDRLNTGELFF.

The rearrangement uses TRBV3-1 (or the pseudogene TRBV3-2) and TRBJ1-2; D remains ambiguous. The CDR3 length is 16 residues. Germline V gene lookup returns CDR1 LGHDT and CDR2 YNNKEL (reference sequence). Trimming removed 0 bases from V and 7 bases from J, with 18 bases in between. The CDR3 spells CASSQDPGRLFFGYTF. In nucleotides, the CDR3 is TGTGCCAGCAGCCAAGATCCCGGTCGGCTTTTTTTTGGCTACACCTTC.

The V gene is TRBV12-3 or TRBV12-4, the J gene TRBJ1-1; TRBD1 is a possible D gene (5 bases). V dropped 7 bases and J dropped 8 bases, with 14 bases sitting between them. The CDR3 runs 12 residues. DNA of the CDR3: TGTGCCAGCAACTTTGGGGCGGGAGAAGCTTTCTTT. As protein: CASNFGAGEAFF.

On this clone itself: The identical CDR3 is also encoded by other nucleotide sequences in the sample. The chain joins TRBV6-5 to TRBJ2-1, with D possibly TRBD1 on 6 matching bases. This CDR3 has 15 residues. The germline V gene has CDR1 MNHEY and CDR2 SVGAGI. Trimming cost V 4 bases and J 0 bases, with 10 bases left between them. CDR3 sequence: CASSLGQNSYNEQFF. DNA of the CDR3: TGTGCCAGCAGTTTAGGACAGAACTCCTACAATGAGCAGTTCTTC.

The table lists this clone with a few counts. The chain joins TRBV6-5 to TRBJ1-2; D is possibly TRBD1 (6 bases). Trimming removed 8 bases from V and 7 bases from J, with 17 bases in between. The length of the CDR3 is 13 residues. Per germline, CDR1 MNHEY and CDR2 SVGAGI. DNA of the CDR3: TGTGCCAGCTTTACGGGGGGGCGAAGTGGCTACACCTTC. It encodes CASFTGGRSGYTF.

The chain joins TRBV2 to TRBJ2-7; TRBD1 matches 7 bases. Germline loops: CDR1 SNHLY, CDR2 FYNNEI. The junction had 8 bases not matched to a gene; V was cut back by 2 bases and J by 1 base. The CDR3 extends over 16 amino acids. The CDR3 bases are TGTGCCAGCAGTGAATCTCTAGGGACAGATTCCTACGAGCAGTACTTC. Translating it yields CASSESLGTDSYEQYF.

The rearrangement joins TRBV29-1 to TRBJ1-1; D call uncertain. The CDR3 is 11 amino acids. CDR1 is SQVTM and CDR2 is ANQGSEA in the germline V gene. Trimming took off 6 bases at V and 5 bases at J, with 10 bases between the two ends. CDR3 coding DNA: TGCAGCGTACCTTTGGGGACTGAAGCTTTCTTT. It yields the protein CSVPLGTEAFF. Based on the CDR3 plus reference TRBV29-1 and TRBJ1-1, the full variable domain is SAVISQKPSRDICQRGTSLTIQCQVDSQVTMMFWYRQQPGQSLTLIATANQGSEATYESGFVIDKFPISRPNLTFSTLTVSNMSPEDSSIYLCSVPLGTEAFFGQGTRLTVV.

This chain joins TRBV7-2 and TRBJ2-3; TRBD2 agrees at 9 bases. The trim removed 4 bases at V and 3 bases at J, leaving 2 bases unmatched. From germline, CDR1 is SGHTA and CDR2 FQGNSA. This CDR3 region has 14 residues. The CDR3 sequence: CASSWAGGTDTQYF. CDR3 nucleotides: TGTGCCAGCAGCTGGGCGGGGGGGACAGATACGCAGTATTTT. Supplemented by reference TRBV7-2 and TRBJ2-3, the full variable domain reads GAGVSQSPSNKVTEKGKDVELRCDPISGHTALYWYRQSLGQGLEFLIYFQGNSAPDKSGLPSDRFSAERTGGSVSTLTIQRTQQEDSAVYLCASSWAGGTDTQYFGPGTRLTVL.

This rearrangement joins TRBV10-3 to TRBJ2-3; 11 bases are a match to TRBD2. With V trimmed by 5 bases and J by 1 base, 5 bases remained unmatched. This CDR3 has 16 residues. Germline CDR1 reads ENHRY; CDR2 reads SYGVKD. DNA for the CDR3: TGTGCCATCAGTTCCCTGACTAGCGGGGGCACAGATACGCAGTATTTT. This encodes CAISSLTSGGTDTQYF.

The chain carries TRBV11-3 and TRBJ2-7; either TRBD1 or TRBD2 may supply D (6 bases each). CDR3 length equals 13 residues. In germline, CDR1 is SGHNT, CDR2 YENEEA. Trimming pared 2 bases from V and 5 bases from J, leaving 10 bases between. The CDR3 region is CASSLQGRNEQYF. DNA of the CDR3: TGTGCCAGCAGCTTACAGGGGAGGAACGAGCAGTACTTC.

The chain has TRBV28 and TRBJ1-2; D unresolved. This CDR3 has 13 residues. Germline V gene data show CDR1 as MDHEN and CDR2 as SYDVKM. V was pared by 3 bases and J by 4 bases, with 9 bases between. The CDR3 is CASSFLDGYGYTF. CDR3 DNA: TGTGCCAGCAGTTTTTTGGATGGCTATGGCTACACCTTC.

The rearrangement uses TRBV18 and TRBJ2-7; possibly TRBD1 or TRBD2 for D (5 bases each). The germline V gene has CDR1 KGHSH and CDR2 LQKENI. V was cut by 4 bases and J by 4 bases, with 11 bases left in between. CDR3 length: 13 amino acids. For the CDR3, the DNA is TGTGCCAGCTCACGTGGGGGTCCTTACGAGCAGTACTTC. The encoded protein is CASSRGGPYEQYF.

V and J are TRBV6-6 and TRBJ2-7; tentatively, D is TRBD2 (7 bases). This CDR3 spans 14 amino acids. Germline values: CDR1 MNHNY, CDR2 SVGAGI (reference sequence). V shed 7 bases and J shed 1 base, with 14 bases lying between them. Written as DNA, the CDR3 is TGTGCCAGCAAAAAACAGGGAGGGTCCTACGAGCAGTACTTC. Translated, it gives CASKKQGGSYEQYF.

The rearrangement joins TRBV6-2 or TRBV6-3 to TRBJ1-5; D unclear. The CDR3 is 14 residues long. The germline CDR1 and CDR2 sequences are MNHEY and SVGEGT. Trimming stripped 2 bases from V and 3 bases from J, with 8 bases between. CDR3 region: CASSYNFLNQPQHF. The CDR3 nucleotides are TGTGCCAGCAGTTACAACTTCCTCAATCAGCCCCAGCATTTT.

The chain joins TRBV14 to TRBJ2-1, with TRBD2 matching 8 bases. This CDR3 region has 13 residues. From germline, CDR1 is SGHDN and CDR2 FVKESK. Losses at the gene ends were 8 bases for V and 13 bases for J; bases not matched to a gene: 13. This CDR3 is CASDQTGGGFQFF. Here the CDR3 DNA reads TGTGCCAGCGACCAAACCGGGGGGGGTTTTCAGTTCTTC.

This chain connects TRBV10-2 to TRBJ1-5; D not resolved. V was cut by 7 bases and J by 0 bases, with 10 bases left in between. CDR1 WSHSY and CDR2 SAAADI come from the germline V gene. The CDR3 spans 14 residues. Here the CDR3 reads CASNKGNSNQPQHF. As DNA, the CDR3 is TGCGCCAGCAACAAAGGAAATAGCAATCAGCCCCAGCATTTT.

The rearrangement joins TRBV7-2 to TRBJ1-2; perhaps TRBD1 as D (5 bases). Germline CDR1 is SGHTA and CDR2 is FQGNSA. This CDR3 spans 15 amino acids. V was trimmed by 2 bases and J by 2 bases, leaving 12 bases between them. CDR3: CASSLLPGQNYGYTF. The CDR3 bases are TGTGCCAGCAGCTTACTCCCGGGGCAGAACTATGGCTACACCTTC.

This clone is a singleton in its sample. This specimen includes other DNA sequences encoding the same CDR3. The CDR3 protein is CSVEDRAPNTEAFF. CDR3 nucleotide sequence: TGCAGCGTTGAAGACCGGGCCCCGAACACTGAAGCTTTCTTT. The chain combines TRBV29-1 with TRBJ1-1; no firm D call. The CDR3 consists of 14 residues. V shed 0 bases and J shed 1 base, with 9 bases lying between them. The germline V gene has CDR1 SQVTM and CDR2 ANQGSEA.

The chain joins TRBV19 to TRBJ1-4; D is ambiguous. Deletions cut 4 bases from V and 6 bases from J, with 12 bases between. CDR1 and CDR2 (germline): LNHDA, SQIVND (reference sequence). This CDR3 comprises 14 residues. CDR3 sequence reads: CASSRSLNDEKLFF. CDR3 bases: TGTGCCAGTAGTAGATCCCTAAACGATGAAAAACTGTTTTTT.

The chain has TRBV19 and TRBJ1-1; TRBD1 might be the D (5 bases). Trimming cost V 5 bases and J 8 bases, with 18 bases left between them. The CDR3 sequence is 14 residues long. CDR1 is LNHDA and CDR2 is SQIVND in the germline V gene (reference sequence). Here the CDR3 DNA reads TGTGCCAGTAGTTCCCCGGGACGGATAATAGAAGCTTTCTTT. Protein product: CASSSPGRIIEAFF.

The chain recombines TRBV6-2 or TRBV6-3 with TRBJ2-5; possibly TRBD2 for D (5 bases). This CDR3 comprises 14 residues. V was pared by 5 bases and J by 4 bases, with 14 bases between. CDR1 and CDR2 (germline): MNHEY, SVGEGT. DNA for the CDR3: TGTGCCAGCAGTACCCGACGTGAGGGAGAGACCCAGTACTTC. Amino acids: CASSTRREGETQYF.

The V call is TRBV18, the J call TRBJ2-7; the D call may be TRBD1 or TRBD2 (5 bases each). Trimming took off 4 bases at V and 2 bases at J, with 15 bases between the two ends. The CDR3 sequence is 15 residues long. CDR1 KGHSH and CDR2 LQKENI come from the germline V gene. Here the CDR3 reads CASSRDQGRAYEQYF. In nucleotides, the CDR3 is TGTGCCAGCTCACGGGACCAGGGACGCGCCTACGAGCAGTACTTC.